This T cell receptor beta chain is drawn from a study of blood T cell repertoires in COVID-19. This CDR3 is 16 amino acids long. Per germline, CDR1 SGHRS and CDR2 YFSETQ. Trimming cost V 0 bases and J 0 bases; bases outside gene matches: 5. As handled by the study authors: Nucleated cell counts were estimated from reference gene primer amplification. Profiled with immunoSEQ multiplex PCR; TCRdb holds only in-frame clones, not every one. That table gives V, J and clone size, and the DNA gave D and trimming. The sample lists some 320,000 clones, 90% to 95% occurring once. The TCR was taken from a woman in her twenties or thirties who had been exposed to COVID-19. This chain uses TRBV5-1 with TRBJ2-7; the match to TRBD1 covers 8 bases. Sequencing input: PBMCs or T cells enriched from blood (not recorded which). The CDR3 nucleotides read TGCGCCAGCAGCTTGGGAGGGACAGGTGTCTCCTACGAGCAGTACTTC. Translation gives CASSLGGTGVSYEQYF. Based on the CDR3 plus reference TRBV5-1 and TRBJ2-7, the full variable domain is KAGVTQTPRYLIKTRGQQVTLSCSPISGHRSVSWYQQTPGQGLQFLFEYFSETQRNKGNFPGRFSGRQFSNSRSEMNVSTLELGDSALYLCASSLGGTGVSYEQYFGPGTRLTVT.